The clone carrying this T cell receptor beta chain came up a few times. Its antigen remains unknown. The PCR employed 60 Vbeta primers together with 13 Jbeta primers. The protocol was immunoSEQ multiplex PCR, while the TCRdb copy is restricted to in-frame clones and leaves out a portion. The sample holds about 190,000 clones; approximately 84% are singletons and the top ten take 4.5% to 7.5%. This entry comes from a study of cytomegalovirus exposure and HLA in healthy donors. Looking at the study overall: In terms of ancestry, the Caucasian-associated cluster contained roughly four fifths of the roughly 400 genotyped donors. General study findings and limits: The authors considered a cluster of highly shared sequence variants likely to be a sequencing artifact. Within a later analysis, the majority of CMV-associated TCR beta chains appeared HLA-restricted.

Trimming shortened V by 9 bases and J by 11 bases, and 16 bases separated the two germline ends. This CDR3 is 11 amino acids long. The germline V gene encodes CDR1 MGHRA and CDR2 YSYEKL. The chain is built from TRBV4-1 and TRBJ1-1, with D perhaps TRBD1 (5 bases). Sequenced input: PBMCs. This TCR came from a woman aged 30 to 39 in good health and CMV-seropositive. CDR3 in amino acids: CASLGGALAFF. CDR3 DNA sequence: TGCGCCAGTTTGGGAGGGGCGCTTGCTTTCTTT.